What follows is one T cell receptor beta chain and its context. These data come from a study of blood T cell repertoires in COVID-19. Data came from immunoSEQ multiplex PCR; TCRdb stores just in-frame clones and leaves some out. The sample records around 230,000 clones, 86% being singletons. CDR3 length: 16 residues. Germline assignment: CDR1 SGHTS and CDR2 YDEGEE. V dropped 4 bases and J dropped 3 bases, with 20 bases sitting between them. Cohorts were based on clinical histories the participants reported. Input material: PBMCs or T cells enriched from blood (not recorded which). The sequence was collected from a woman between 35 and 50 years old with acute COVID-19. V and J are TRBV5-8 and TRBJ2-7, with D tentatively TRBD2 (7 bases). The CDR3 region is CASSPMGGRESYEQYF. Written as DNA, the CDR3 is TGTGCCAGCAGCCCAATGGGGGGGCGGGAGAGCTACGAGCAGTACTTC.